The next 26 T cell receptor beta chains were all read from a single sample in a study of cytomegalovirus exposure and HLA in healthy donors. 13 Jbeta primers and 60 Vbeta primers were used for the PCR. Method: immunoSEQ multiplex PCR; TCRdb's copy keeps in-frame clones and lacks some. The sample contains under 150,000 clones, roughly 80% of which appear only once. The sample taken for sequencing was PBMCs. All receptors derive from a woman aged 40 to 50 in good health and CMV-seropositive.

The gene calls are TRBV30 and TRBJ1-2, with TRBD1 matching 7 bases. With V trimmed by 5 bases and J by 4 bases, 10 bases remained unmatched. The CDR3 has 14 residues. In germline, CDR1 is GTSNPN, CDR2 SVGIG (reference sequence). CDR3 nucleotide sequence: TGTGCCTGGGTTCCTCCGGGACAGACCTATGGCTACACCTTC. Translation gives CAWVPPGQTYGYTF.

The V and J genes are TRBV15 and TRBJ1-6; D perhaps matches TRBD1 (5 bases). The CDR3 contains 15 residues. Germline loops: CDR1 LNHNV, CDR2 YYDKDF (reference sequence). The V gene lost 4 bases and the J gene lost 9 bases, with 16 bases spanning the gap. The CDR3 DNA sequence: TGTGCCACCAGCATACAGCCGCTGGGGGGTTCACCCCTCCACTTT. It encodes CATSIQPLGGSPLHF.

The chain links TRBV9 to TRBJ2-7; possibly TRBD2 for D (6 bases). This CDR3 comprises 15 residues. Trimming took 2 bases from V and 3 from J, leaving 15 bases between them. Germline CDR1 and CDR2: SGDLS and YYNGEE. DNA for the CDR3: TGTGCCAGCAGCGTTACCGGAGGGGCTTACTACGAGCAGTACTTC. This sequence encodes CASSVTGGAYYEQYF.

This clone has a handful of counts. V gene TRBV25-1 combines with J gene TRBJ2-7; TRBD1 aligns across 11 bases. Germline CDR1 reads MGHDK; CDR2 reads SYGVNS. The J segment lost 2 bases and the V segment lost 8 bases, leaving 2 bases of the junction unmatched. The CDR3 length is 13 residues. The CDR3 sequence is CASAGQGAYEQYF. Here the CDR3 DNA reads TGTGCCAGCGCGGGACAGGGGGCCTACGAGCAGTACTTC.

The sample holds one count of this clone. The chain recombines TRBV7-7 with TRBJ2-5; 16 bases are shared with TRBD2. V was pared by 5 bases and J by 4 bases, with 10 bases of the junction left unmatched. The CDR3 length is 18 residues. CDR1 SSHAT and CDR2 FNYEAQ come from the germline V gene (reference sequence). The CDR3 coding sequence is TGTGCCAGCAGCCCGGGGACTAGCGGGGGGGCGTTGGGAGAGACCCAGTACTTC. It specifies CASSPGTSGGALGETQYF.

This clone has a single count. The rearrangement links TRBV18 to TRBJ1-3; the D is unclear. CDR1 is KGHSH, CDR2 LQKENI, per germline. V was pared by 1 base and J by 0 bases, with 10 bases between. The CDR3 runs 16 residues. The CDR3 nucleotides are TGTGCCAGCTCACCACAAGGGAGTTTCTCTGGAAACACCATATATTTT. Protein product: CASSPQGSFSGNTIYF.

J is TRBJ2-6 and V is TRBV5-1, with 9 bases lining up with TRBD1. Losses at the gene ends were 3 bases for V and 9 bases for J; bases not matched to a gene: 7. Per the germline V gene, CDR1 is SGHRS and CDR2 is YFSETQ. This CDR3 spans 15 amino acids. CDR3 sequence reads: CASSSSTGGDNVLTF. The CDR3, as DNA: TGCGCCAGCAGCTCAAGTACAGGGGGCGACAACGTCCTGACTTTC.

J is TRBJ2-7 and V is TRBV11-2; D possibly corresponds to TRBD2 (6 bases). Trimming shortened V by 1 base and J by 0 bases, and 13 bases separated the two germline ends. This CDR3 comprises 16 residues. Germline loops: CDR1 SGHAT, CDR2 FQNNGV. The CDR3 loop reads CASSLAGAVSSYEQYF. The CDR3 DNA follows: TGTGCCAGCAGCTTAGCGGGAGCGGTCAGCTCCTACGAGCAGTACTTC.

V and J are TRBV6-1 and TRBJ1-5; TRBD1 might be the D (6 bases). The CDR3 is 14 amino acids. Germline-derived CDR1 and CDR2 are MNHNS and SASEGT. V lost 8 bases and J 5 bases, leaving 16 bases between the germline ends. CDR3: CASLRAGVDQPQHF. The CDR3 nucleotides read TGTGCCAGCCTGAGAGCAGGGGTGGATCAGCCCCAGCATTTT.

In its sample, this clone was seen a few times. The V and J genes are TRBV9 and TRBJ1-1, with D possibly being TRBD1 (5 bases). CDR3 length: 15 amino acids. With 6 bases removed from V and 0 bases from J, the gap between germline ends came to 15 bases. The V gene's germline CDR1 is SGDLS and CDR2 YYNGEE. CDR3: CASTPPTVMNTEAFF. The CDR3 region has the DNA TGTGCCAGCACCCCCCCGACAGTCATGAACACTGAAGCTTTCTTT.

In this sample, this clone turned up once. The CDR3 protein is CATSGLASEQYF. CDR3 in DNA: TGTGCCACTTCCGGACTAGCAAGCGAGCAGTACTTC. This rearrangement joins TRBV15 to TRBJ2-7; 8 bases match TRBD2. Germline V gene data show CDR1 as LNHNV and CDR2 as YYDKDF (reference sequence). The CDR3 is 12 amino acids. With V trimmed by 9 bases and J by 6 bases, 7 bases remained unmatched.

CDR3 sequence reads: CASRGGQGSYNEQFF. CDR3 nucleotides: TGTGCCAGCAGAGGGGGACAGGGTTCCTACAATGAGCAGTTCTTC. The gene calls are TRBV7-2 and TRBJ2-1; TRBD1 aligns across 9 bases. The V segment lost 6 bases and the J segment 1 base; nucleotides outside the gene matches: 4. Germline V gene lookup returns CDR1 SGHTA and CDR2 FQGNSA. The CDR3 loop spans 15 amino acids.

The chain joins TRBV12-5 to TRBJ1-2; TRBD1 aligns across 10 bases. CDR1 is LGHNT, CDR2 FRNRAP, per germline. After removal of 6 bases from V and 4 bases from J, the junction contained 8 bases not matched to a gene. This CDR3 region has 15 residues. This chain's CDR3 is CASGQRTGGIYGYTF. Written as DNA, the CDR3 is TGTGCTAGTGGACAGAGGACAGGGGGGATCTATGGCTACACCTTC.

This rearrangement joins TRBV7-3 to TRBJ2-3, with 7 positions matching TRBD2. Germline V gives CDR1 SGHTA, CDR2 FQGTGA. The length of the CDR3 is 16 residues. The V and J ends lost 2 bases and 1 base, in that order; junction bases with no gene match: 6. The CDR3: CASSLLAAARTDTQYF. In DNA form, the CDR3 reads TGTGCCAGCAGCTTACTAGCGGCTGCCCGCACAGATACGCAGTATTTT. Filled out from reference TRBV7-3 and TRBJ2-3, the complete variable domain reads GAGVSQTPSNKVTEKGKYVELRCDPISGHTALYWYRQSLGQGPEFLIYFQGTGAADDSGLPNDRFFAVRPEGSVSTLKIQRTERGDSAVYLCASSLLAAARTDTQYFGPGTRLTVL.

The genes are TRBV5-4 and TRBJ2-2; D unclear. The CDR3 is 15 amino acids. In germline, CDR1 is SGHNT, CDR2 YYREEE (reference sequence). The V gene lost 0 bases and the J gene lost 1 base, with 7 bases spanning the gap. The CDR3: CASSLDTMNTGELFF. The CDR3 DNA sequence: TGTGCCAGCAGCTTGGACACCATGAACACCGGGGAGCTGTTTTTT. The full variable domain, its missing parts supplied by reference TRBV5-4 and TRBJ2-2, is ETGVTQSPTHLIKTRGQQVTLRCSSQSGHNTVSWYQQALGQGPQFIFQYYREEENGRGNFPPRFSGLQFPNYSSELNVNALELDDSALYLCASSLDTMNTGELFFGEGSRLTVL.

As to this clone: A junction end diverges from the germline sequence, so it may reflect a read error. The chain combines TRBV19 with TRBJ1-2; no firm D call. CDR3 size: 15 residues. From germline, CDR1 is LNHDA and CDR2 SQIVND (reference sequence). CDR3 nucleotide sequence: TGTGCCAGTAGTATAGCAGGAGCAGTCGACTACGGCTACACCTTC. It is translated as CASSIAGAVDYGYTF.

V usage is TRBV5-6 and J usage is TRBJ1-2; a weak D match, TRBD1 (5 bases). The germline CDR1 and CDR2 sequences are SGHDT and YYEEEE. The V and J ends lost 4 bases and 5 bases respectively, with 6 bases between them. The CDR3 runs to 11 residues. CDR3 sequence: CASSPGYGYTF. The CDR3 nucleotides are TGTGCCAGCAGCCCAGGGTATGGCTACACCTTC.

The V and J genes are TRBV7-9 and TRBJ2-3, with TRBD2 as a possible D gene (6 bases). Germline V gives CDR1 SEHNR, CDR2 FQNEAQ (reference sequence). Trimming removed 4 bases at V and 11 bases at J, with 19 bases between. The CDR3 length is 14 residues. CDR3 in DNA: TGTGCCAGCAGCTCTAGCTTATCTCCGGAGGGGCAGTATTTT. Protein: CASSSSLSPEGQYF.

This clone was counted a few times. Here the CDR3 DNA reads TGTGCCAGCAACTCGGGGGGCGGGGACCCGGGATCTGAGCAGTACTTC. Its translation is CASNSGGGDPGSEQYF. V gene TRBV5-6 combines with J gene TRBJ2-7; D possibly corresponds to TRBD2 (7 bases). V lost 6 bases and J 7 bases, leaving 26 bases between the germline ends. The CDR3 extends over 16 amino acids. CDR1 is SGHDT, CDR2 YYEEEE, per germline.

The V gene is TRBV4-1, the J gene TRBJ2-3; D call uncertain. The CDR3 spans 14 residues. V lost 1 base to trimming and J lost 2 bases, with 7 bases between them. CDR1 and CDR2 (germline): MGHRA, YSYEKL. CDR3 region: CASSQGQITDTQYF. The CDR3 nucleotides are TGCGCCAGCAGCCAAGGGCAAATCACAGATACGCAGTATTTT.

The J gene is TRBJ2-7, the V gene TRBV7-9; D is uncertain. Germline CDR1 and CDR2: SEHNR and FQNEAQ (reference sequence). Trimming removed 0 bases from V and 0 bases from J, with 9 bases in between. CDR3 size: 15 residues. The CDR3 loop reads CASSLAAGNSYEQYF. The CDR3 DNA sequence: TGTGCCAGCAGCTTAGCCGCTGGCAACTCCTACGAGCAGTACTTC.

This chain joins TRBV11-2 and TRBJ2-5; D uncertain. CDR1 and CDR2 (germline): SGHAT, FQNNGV. The CDR3 loop spans 12 amino acids. Deletions cut 2 bases from V and 4 bases from J, with 5 bases between. CDR3: CASSLRGETQYF. The CDR3 DNA reads TGTGCCAGCAGCTTACGAGGAGAGACCCAGTACTTC.

The chain joins TRBV12-5 to TRBJ2-1; TRBD2 matches at 11 bases. CDR3 length: 15 residues. With 5 bases clipped from V and 6 bases from J, the junction kept 6 bases outside the gene matches. In germline, CDR1 is LGHNT, CDR2 FRNRAP. The CDR3 bases are TGTGCTAGTGGTGATCTAGCGGGGGGAACCAATGAGCAGTTCTTC. Its protein is CASGDLAGGTNEQFF.

The chain has TRBV6-5 and TRBJ2-3; TRBD2 is a possible D gene (6 bases). The germline gives CDR1 MNHEY, CDR2 SVGAGI. V lost 6 bases to trimming and J lost 6 bases, with 13 bases between them. CDR3 length equals 13 residues. CDR3 protein: CASRAGGRDTQYF. Here the CDR3 DNA reads TGTGCCAGCAGAGCGGGCGGTAGGGATACGCAGTATTTT.

The chain couples TRBV7-3 to TRBJ2-7, with TRBD2 matching 7 bases. Germline loops: CDR1 SGHTA, CDR2 FQGTGA. V lost 2 bases, J lost 1 base, and 2 bases stayed unmatched. This CDR3 comprises 14 residues. The CDR3 is CASSLGRGSYEQYF. The CDR3 DNA is TGTGCCAGCAGCTTAGGGCGGGGGTCCTACGAGCAGTACTTC. The whole variable domain, remainder taken from reference TRBV7-3 and TRBJ2-7, is GAGVSQTPSNKVTEKGKYVELRCDPISGHTALYWYRQSLGQGPEFLIYFQGTGAADDSGLPNDRFFAVRPEGSVSTLKIQRTERGDSAVYLCASSLGRGSYEQYFGPGTRLTVT.

V and J are TRBV5-1 and TRBJ1-2; D gene uncertain. V was shortened by 0 bases and J by 4 bases, with 13 bases between the two germline ends. In germline, CDR1 is SGHRS, CDR2 YFSETQ. CDR3 size: 15 residues. CDR3: CASSLDTETLYGYTF. The DNA for the CDR3 is TGCGCCAGCAGCTTGGATACAGAGACGCTCTATGGCTACACCTTC. Full variable domain (missing parts from reference TRBV5-1 and TRBJ1-2): KAGVTQTPRYLIKTRGQQVTLSCSPISGHRSVSWYQQTPGQGLQFLFEYFSETQRNKGNFPGRFSGRQFSNSRSEMNVSTLELGDSALYLCASSLDTETLYGYTFGSGTRLTVV.